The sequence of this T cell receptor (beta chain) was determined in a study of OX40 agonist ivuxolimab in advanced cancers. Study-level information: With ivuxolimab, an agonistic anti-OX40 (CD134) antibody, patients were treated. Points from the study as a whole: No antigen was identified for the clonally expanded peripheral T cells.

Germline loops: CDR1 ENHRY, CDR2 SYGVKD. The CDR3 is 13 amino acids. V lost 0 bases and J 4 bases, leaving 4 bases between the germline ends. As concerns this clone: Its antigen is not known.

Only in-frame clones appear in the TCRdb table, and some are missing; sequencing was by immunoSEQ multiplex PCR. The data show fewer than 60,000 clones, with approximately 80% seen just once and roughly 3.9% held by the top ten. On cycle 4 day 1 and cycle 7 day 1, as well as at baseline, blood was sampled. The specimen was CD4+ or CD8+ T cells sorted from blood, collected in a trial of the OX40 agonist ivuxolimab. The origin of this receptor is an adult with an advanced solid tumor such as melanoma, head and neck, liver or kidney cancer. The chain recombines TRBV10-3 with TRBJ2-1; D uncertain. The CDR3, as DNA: TGTGCCATCAGTGAGTCACAGTACAATGAGCAGTTCTTC. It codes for CAISESQYNEQFF.